This TCR beta chain is drawn from a study of T cell responses to AZD1222 COVID-19 vaccine. Regarding the study as a whole: Nearly half of spike-specific TCRs reportedly target variant regions that are unmutated in the B.1.351 and B.1.1.7 variants. Most donors were white British, females outnumbered males, and clonal diversity was possibly underestimated.

As to this clone: Its specificity is unknown.

The CDR3 is 15 residues long. Trimming took 6 bases from V and 13 from J, leaving 25 bases between them. The germline gives CDR1 SGHAT, CDR2 FQNNGV. Sequenced by immunoSEQ multiplex PCR; TCRdb stores in-frame clones only, minus some. The data contain under 95,000 clones, 90% of them singletons. The chain combines TRBV11-2 with TRBJ2-1; D is unclear. This receptor was obtained from an adult in good health. This specimen was peripheral blood, taken on day 0 of AZD1222 vaccination. CDR3 sequence: CASRNDRRPAAIQFF. CDR3 nucleotides: TGTGCCAGCAGAAACGACCGAAGGCCGGCTGCCATACAGTTCTTC. Complete variable domain (other parts from reference TRBV11-2 and TRBJ2-1): EAGVAQSPRYKIIEKRQSVAFWCNPISGHATLYWYQQILGQGPKLLIQFQNNGVVDDSQLPKDRFSAERLKGVDSTLKIQPAKLEDSAVYLCASRNDRRPAAIQFFGPGTRLTVL.